This T cell receptor (beta chain) was sequenced for a study of cytomegalovirus exposure and HLA in healthy donors (dated by TCRdb to between 2016 and 2019). In the study overall: An earlier analysis of fewer than 750 of the donors reported about 300 Gb of sequence data and around 120 million unique TCR beta sequences obtained from some 200 million T cells. The study used immunosequencing to profile the T cell repertoires of hundreds of subjects and linked those repertoires to cytomegalovirus serostatus. Roughly 290 gigabases of sequencing data and tens of millions of unique TCR sequences made up an early release that covered around 640 HLA-typed donors. The number of typed donors differed by locus: 629-630 for A, B, C, DRB1 and DQB1; some 540 for DQA1; some 610 for DPA1; and 400 to 480 for DPB1. Among the approximately 420 genotyped donors, about 85% belonged to the genetic ancestry cluster associated with self-reported Caucasian donors. Rather than using new phenotypic data, the later analysis identified candidate immune exposures from TCR beta sequences and from how often those sequences occurred across donors. Among about 400 genotyped donors of the cohort, an average of around 220,000 unique TCR beta nucleotide sequences was sequenced per donor, of which about 19% were non-productive. Class I and class II HLA loci were covered by the typing at four-digit resolution. Donor age, sex, ethnicity and CMV serostatus were compiled alongside the repertoire data. Besides the first cohort of 666 subjects, a separate validation cohort made up of 120 or so different subjects was used. In an earlier analysis of 587 of the donors, high-throughput TCR beta sequencing was used to judge whether each TCR beta V gene segment behaved as functional or pseudogenic. All discovery cohort repertoires had been generated on a single sequencing platform. The study combined high-throughput TCR immunosequencing, statistical association of individual TCRs with disease status, and machine learning to predict cytomegalovirus infection status. The aim of the study was to test whether cataloging public T cell receptors could identify signatures of past pathogen exposure. A later analysis re-examined previously published TCR beta repertoires from 500 to 700 donors and added high-resolution HLA genotyping to investigate patterns of TCR occurrence. Four or five DR-DQ haplotypes were handled as single units for association and clustering, since linkage in the cohort was strong. A later genetic analysis used genome-wide SNP genotypes for 398 of the 666 donors, treating that subset as a discovery cohort.

The cohort consisted of some 670 healthy bone marrow donors. Cohort members were all nominally healthy when sampled, although unrecorded immune exposures were likely present. The donor was CMV seronegative and was included in the group of a few hundred seronegative cohort members. Every donor gave a peripheral blood sample, and the peripheral blood mononuclear cells from that sample were used for TCR beta sequencing. Genomic DNA extraction from the blood cell samples was performed with the Qiagen DNeasy Blood Extraction Kit. Library generation was performed with the immunoSEQ multiplex PCR assay. The multiplex PCR relied on a mix of 60 forward primers for TCR Vbeta segments and 13 reverse primers for TCR Jbeta segments. The CDR3 region of rearranged TCR beta genes was amplified from genomic DNA with a multiplex PCR assay. Amplified TCR beta libraries were sequenced as 87-base-pair reads on the Illumina HiSeq System. Per the authors' processing: In a later analysis, around 80 million unique TCR beta chains were counted across the approximately 640 repertoires, and roughly 11 million of these chains were shared by at least two donors. A nearest-neighbor algorithm error-corrected the raw reads and collapsed the reads into unique sequences, merging closely related sequences to remove PCR and sequencing errors. Alignment of CDR3 sequences to IMGT reference sequences was used to assign V, D and J gene segments. For a sequence to be retained, at least a six-nucleotide match to both a V gene segment and a J gene segment was required. A rearrangement was called productive if the CDR3 had no stop codons and remained in frame with V and J, and every other rearrangement was called non-productive. CDR3 was defined according to IMGT convention as the region running from the second conserved V-encoded cysteine to the conserved J-encoded phenylalanine. The earlier analysis of about 620 of the donors excluded sequences that lacked an unambiguous match to a single V gene segment. An earlier analysis of a few hundred of the donors called V segments functional above 56.7% productive rearrangements and segregating when the between-donor standard deviation exceeded 5%. A statistical classification framework was developed to diagnose cytomegalovirus status using the catalog of TCR beta chain sequences. V and J gene assignment, in a later analysis, came from comparing TCR nucleotide sequences with IMGT/GENE-DB human TR gene sequences. The TCRdist pipeline was used in a later analysis to assign CDR3 sequences and most-parsimonious VDJ recombination scenarios. In a later analysis, each TCR beta chain was defined by its CDR3 amino acid sequence together with its V-gene family, and reads lacking a unique V-gene family were excluded. As a way to deal with suspected cross-contamination and a sequencing artifact, a later analysis dropped approximately 590 nucleotide sequences that were highly shared and had low generation probability. For each public chain, a later analysis derived a clonal expansion index from normalized ranks of inferred template counts within each repertoire. In a later analysis, generation probabilities were computed using a VDJ recombination model fitted to out-of-frame rearrangements, and the results were checked against IGoR. Hypergeometric tests were used in a later analysis to score TCR-TCR, TCR-HLA and TCR-CMV co-occurrence, with a repertoire-size bias correction applied to the TCR pairs. A later analysis estimated false discovery rates by permuting HLA or CMV assignments 20 times. A later analysis grouped co-occurring TCRs with DBSCAN, adding TCRdist sequence similarity when clustering within HLA-allele-positive subsets. Repertoires with fewer than 30,000 or more than 120,000 public chains were left out of co-occurrence clustering, as were a handful of repertoires with anomalous nucleotide sharing. TCRdb re-hosts the immuneACCESS table, in-frame sequences only. Its copies lack some clones; in the studies checked, an unresolved V gene accounts for under half of them, and the cause for the rest is not known. The D gene and trimming were derived from the DNA, and the V and J assignments and clone size from that table. Present in this sample are about 110,000 clones, roughly 70% of which were seen just once. The ten largest clones capture approximately 8.4% of the sample.

Note on this clone: This clone's antigen is unknown. Per-nucleotide qualities are absent, and no much larger clonotype sits a single base away.

The investigation overall reported the following: CMV serostatus was the only immune exposure information available for the cohort. The classifier was reported to diagnose cytomegalovirus status with high specificity and sensitivity in both the original cohort and the validation cohort. Around 16 rarely observed V segments, including chromosome 9 orphons, were excluded from the earlier analysis of several hundred of the donors because counts were too low. According to a later analysis, parvovirus B19, influenza, CMV and Epstein-Barr virus appeared linked to several top co-occurrence clusters. An earlier analysis of around 500 of the donors showed that most TCR beta V segments appeared in productive rearrangements either about 90% or about 30% of the time, which broadly matched IMGT annotations. The authors suggested that the approach could potentially be extended to other disease states and immunological phenotypes. The study listed approximately 150 TCR beta chains as associated with cytomegalovirus. In a later genetic analysis, a missense DCLRE1C variant was associated with V-gene and J-gene trimming of TCR beta chains, and the association was replicated in an independent cohort. Because some donors lacked HLA typing at each locus, the association tests relied only on the typed subset. Most TCR sequences were observed very rarely across donors, whereas some public TCRs were present in many individuals. A later analysis found that HLA-associated TCR beta chains were more clonally expanded and had lower generation probabilities than equally common non-associated chains. A further reported finding was that TCR beta sequences accurately predicted the HLA-A and HLA-B alleles for most subjects in the first cohort. According to a later analysis, most CMV-associated TCR beta chains appeared to be HLA-restricted, and the HLA associations seemed to be driven largely by CMV exposure. A few of the identified cytomegalovirus-associated TCR beta chains were confirmed in vitro to be specific for cytomegalovirus antigens. A cluster of highly shared sequence variants was judged likely to represent a technical artifact of the sequencing pipeline. Correlated functional status among segregating V segments might reflect linkage disequilibrium, but an unknown experimental factor could not be ruled out. According to a later genetic analysis, donors in an Asian-associated ancestry cluster had fewer N-insertions in productive TCRs than the approximately 630-donor mean. The presence/absence analyses assumed that sequencing depth was roughly uniform across donors, and that assumption may not be true. A later analysis associated approximately 17,000 TCR beta sequences with specific HLA alleles at a false discovery rate of 0.05. Because the 87-base-pair reads could not distinguish some IMGT-functional V segments, including TRBV6-2 and TRBV6-3, those segments were excluded. According to a later analysis, TCR association rates differed among HLA loci, with DRB1 alleles showing the most associated TCRs and HLA-C alleles showing the fewest. Only TCR beta chains were sequenced in this cohort, and the absence of alpha or paired-chain data limited detectable features. When HLA alleles, especially DR and DQ, strongly co-occurred, TCR associations were difficult to assign to individual alleles.

The CDR3, cysteine through phenylalanine, is 15 amino acids long. Solely the CDR3 DNA is kept, with 45 bases framed from the first base. CDR1 KGHSH and CDR2 LQKENI were looked up in the germline V gene. V is pared back by 3 bases and J by 5 bases, with 14 bases lying between the germline termini. The receptor's source is a man in his forties or fifties in good health and CMV-seronegative. Sequenced sample: PBMCs. Recombination connected TRBV18 to TRBJ2-1, with a tentative D gene TRBD2 over 6 matching bases. In nucleotide form, the sequence is TGTGCCAGCTCACCCCGGGGGACGGATAACAATGAGCAGTTCTTC. It codes for CASSPRGTDNNEQFF.